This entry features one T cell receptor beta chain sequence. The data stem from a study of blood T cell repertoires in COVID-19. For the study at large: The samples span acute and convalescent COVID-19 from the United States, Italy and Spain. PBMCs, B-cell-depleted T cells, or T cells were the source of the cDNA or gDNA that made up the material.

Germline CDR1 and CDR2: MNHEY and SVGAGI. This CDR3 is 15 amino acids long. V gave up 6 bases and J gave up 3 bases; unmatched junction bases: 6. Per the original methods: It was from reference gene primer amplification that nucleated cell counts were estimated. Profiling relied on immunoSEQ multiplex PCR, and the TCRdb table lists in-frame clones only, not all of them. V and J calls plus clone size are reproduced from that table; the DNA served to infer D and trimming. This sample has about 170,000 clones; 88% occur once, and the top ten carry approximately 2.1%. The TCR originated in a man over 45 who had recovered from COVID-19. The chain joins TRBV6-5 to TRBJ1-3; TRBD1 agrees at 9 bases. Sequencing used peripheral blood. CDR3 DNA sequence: TGTGCCAGCAGGGTACAGGGGGCTGGTGGAAACACCATATATTTT. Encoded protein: CASRVQGAGGNTIYF.